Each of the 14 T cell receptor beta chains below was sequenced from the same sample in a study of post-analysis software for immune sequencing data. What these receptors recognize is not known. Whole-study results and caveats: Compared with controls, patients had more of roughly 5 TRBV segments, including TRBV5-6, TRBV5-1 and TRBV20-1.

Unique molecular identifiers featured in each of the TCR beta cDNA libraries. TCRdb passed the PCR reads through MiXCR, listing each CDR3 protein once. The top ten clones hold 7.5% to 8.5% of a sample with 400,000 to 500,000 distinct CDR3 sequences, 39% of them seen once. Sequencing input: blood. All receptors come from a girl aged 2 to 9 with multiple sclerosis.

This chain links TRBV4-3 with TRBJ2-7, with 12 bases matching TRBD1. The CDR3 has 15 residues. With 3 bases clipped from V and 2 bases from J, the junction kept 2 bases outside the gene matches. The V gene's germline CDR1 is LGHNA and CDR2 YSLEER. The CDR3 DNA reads TGCGCCAGCAGCCAGGGACAGGGGGCAGCCTACGAGCAGTACTTC. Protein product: CASSQGQGAAYEQYF.

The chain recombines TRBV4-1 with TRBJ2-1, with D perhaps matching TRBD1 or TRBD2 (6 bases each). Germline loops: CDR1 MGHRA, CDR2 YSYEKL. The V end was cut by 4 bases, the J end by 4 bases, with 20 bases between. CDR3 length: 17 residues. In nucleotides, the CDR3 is TGCGCCAGCAGCCGAGGTCCCAGCACAGGGAGGTACAATGAGCAGTTCTTC. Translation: CASSRGPSTGRYNEQFF.

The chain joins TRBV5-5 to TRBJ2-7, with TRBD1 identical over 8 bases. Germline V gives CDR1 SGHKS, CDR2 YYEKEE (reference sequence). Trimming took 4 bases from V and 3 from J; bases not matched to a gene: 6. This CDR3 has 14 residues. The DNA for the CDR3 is TGTGCCAGCAGCGCTCAGGGGGCGAACTACGAGCAGTACTTC. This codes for CASSAQGANYEQYF. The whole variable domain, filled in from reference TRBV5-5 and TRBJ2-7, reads DAGVTQSPTHLIKTRGQQVTLRCSPISGHKSVSWYQQVLGQGPQFIFQYYEKEERGRGNFPDRFSARQFPNYSSELNVNALLLGDSALYLCASSAQGANYEQYFGPGTRLTVT.

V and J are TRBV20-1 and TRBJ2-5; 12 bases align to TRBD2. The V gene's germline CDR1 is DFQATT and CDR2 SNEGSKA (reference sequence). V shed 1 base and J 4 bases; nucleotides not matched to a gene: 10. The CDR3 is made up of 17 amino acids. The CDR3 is CSARVFPWGLAGETQYF. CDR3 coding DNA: TGCAGTGCTAGAGTATTTCCGTGGGGACTAGCGGGAGAGACCCAGTACTTC.

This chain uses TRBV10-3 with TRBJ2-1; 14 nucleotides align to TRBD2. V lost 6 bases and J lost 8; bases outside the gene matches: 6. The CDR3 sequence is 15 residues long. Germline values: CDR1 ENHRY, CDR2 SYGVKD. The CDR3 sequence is CAISDRLAGGHEQFF. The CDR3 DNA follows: TGTGCCATCAGCGACCGACTAGCGGGGGGGCATGAGCAGTTCTTC.

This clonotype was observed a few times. CDR3 sequence: CASSLGNTIYF. The DNA of the CDR3 is TGTGCCAGCAGTTTGGGAAACACCATATATTTT. The J gene is TRBJ1-3, the V gene TRBV12-3 or TRBV12-4; D is unresolved. The V end lost 3 bases, the J end lost 4 bases, and 1 base lay between the germline ends. The CDR3 totals 11 residues.

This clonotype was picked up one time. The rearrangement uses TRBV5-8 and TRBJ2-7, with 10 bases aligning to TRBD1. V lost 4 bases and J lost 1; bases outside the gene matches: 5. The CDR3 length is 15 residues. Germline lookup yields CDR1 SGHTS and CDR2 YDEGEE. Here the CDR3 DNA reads TGTGCCAGCAGCCATTGGACAGGGGGATCCTACGAGCAGTACTTC. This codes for CASSHWTGGSYEQYF.

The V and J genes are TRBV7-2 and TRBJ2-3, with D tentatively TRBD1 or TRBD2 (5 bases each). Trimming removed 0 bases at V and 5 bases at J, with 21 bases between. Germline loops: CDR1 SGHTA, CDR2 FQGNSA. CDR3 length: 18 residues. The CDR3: CASSLAVGVGVGVDTQYF. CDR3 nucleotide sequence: TGTGCCAGCAGCTTAGCGGTCGGGGTAGGGGTCGGTGTAGATACGCAGTATTTT.

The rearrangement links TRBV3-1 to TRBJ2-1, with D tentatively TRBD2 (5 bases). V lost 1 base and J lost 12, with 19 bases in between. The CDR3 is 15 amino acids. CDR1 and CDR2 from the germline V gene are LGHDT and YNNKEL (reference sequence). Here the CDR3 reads CASSQVAERAAVQFF. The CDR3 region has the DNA TGTGCCAGCAGCCAAGTGGCTGAGAGGGCTGCTGTGCAGTTCTTC.

The CDR3 region is CASSYSYPGMGNQPQHF. Written as DNA, the CDR3 is TGTGCCAGCAGTTACTCGTATCCGGGGATGGGCAATCAGCCCCAGCATTTT. The chain combines TRBV6-5 with TRBJ1-5, with unresolved D. V was shortened by 0 bases and J by 2 bases, with 14 bases between the two germline ends. Looked up from germline, CDR1 is MNHEY and CDR2 is SVGAGI. The CDR3 consists of 17 residues.

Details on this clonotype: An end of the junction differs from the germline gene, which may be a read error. The CDR3 DNA reads as TGCAGTGCTTTCCGACAGTATAGCAGTCAGCCCCAGCATTTT. Its translation: CSAFRQYSSQPQHF. The chain recombines TRBV20-1 with TRBJ1-5; possibly TRBD1 for D (5 bases). Per germline, CDR1 DFQATT and CDR2 SNEGSKA (reference sequence). This CDR3 is 14 amino acids long.

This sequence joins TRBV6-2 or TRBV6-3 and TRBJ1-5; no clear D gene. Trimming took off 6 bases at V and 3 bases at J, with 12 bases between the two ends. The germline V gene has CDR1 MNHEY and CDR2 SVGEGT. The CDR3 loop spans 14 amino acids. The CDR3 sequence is CASSPLRFNQPQHF. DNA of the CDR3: TGTGCCAGCAGCCCTCTACGGTTCAATCAGCCCCAGCATTTT.

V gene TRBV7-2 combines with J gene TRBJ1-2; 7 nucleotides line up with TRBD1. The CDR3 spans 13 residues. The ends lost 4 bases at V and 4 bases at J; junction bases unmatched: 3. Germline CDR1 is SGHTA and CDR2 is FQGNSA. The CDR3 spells CASSYRGAYGYTF. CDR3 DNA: TGTGCCAGCAGCTACAGGGGAGCCTATGGCTACACCTTC.

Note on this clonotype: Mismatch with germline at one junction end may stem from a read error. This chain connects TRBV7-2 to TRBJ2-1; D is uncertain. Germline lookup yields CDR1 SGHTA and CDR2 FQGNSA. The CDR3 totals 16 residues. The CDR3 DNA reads TGTGCCAGCAGCTCCGGGTTACACTCGGCCTACAGTGAGCAGTTCTTC. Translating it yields CASSSGLHSAYSEQFF.